This T cell receptor beta chain was documented in a study of shared T cell receptors in the human thymus. Repertoires were generated with immunoSEQ multiplex PCR, while TCRdb's copy carries only in-frame clones and drops some. The sample carries hundreds of thousands of clones, about 89% recorded once. The J segment lost 5 bases and the V segment lost 3 bases, leaving 8 bases of the junction unmatched. Germline CDR1 SGHRS, CDR2 YFSETQ. The CDR3 is made up of 15 amino acids. This sample was shared with a second study, whose subject was human thymus T cells. That work states: Resected material from corrective heart surgery provided the thymus tissue analysed.

The V and J genes are TRBV5-1 and TRBJ2-1; 7 bases are shared with TRBD1. Sequences were obtained from thymocytes. The sequence was collected from a boy less than two years old with a congenital heart defect. CDR3 in DNA: TGCGCCAGCAGCTCTACAGGGGTCGGGGACAATGAGCAGTTCTTC. Translation: CASSSTGVGDNEQFF.